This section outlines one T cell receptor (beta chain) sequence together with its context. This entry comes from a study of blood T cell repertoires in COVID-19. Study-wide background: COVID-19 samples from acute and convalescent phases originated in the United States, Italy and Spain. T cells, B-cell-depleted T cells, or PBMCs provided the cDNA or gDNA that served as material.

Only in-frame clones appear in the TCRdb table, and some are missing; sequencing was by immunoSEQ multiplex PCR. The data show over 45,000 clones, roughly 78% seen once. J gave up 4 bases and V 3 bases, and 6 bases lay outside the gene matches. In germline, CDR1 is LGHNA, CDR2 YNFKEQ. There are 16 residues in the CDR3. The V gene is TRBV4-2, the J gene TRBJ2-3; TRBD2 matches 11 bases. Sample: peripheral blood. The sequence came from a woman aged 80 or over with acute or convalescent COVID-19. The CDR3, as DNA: TGTGCCAGCAGCCAGGAACTAGCGGGAGTGCCAGATACGCAGTATTTT. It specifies CASSQELAGVPDTQYF.